One sample yielded the 2 T cell receptor beta chains listed below, sequenced in a study of blood T cell repertoires in COVID-19. Assay: immunoSEQ multiplex PCR; the TCRdb copy retains only in-frame clones and omits some. The table includes some 220,000 clones, roughly nine tenths detected once. Sequencing input: PBMCs or T cells enriched from blood (not recorded which). The origin of the receptors is a woman in her 50s in a cohort exposed to, infected with or recovered from COVID-19 (not recorded which).

The V and J genes are TRBV5-6 and TRBJ2-3; TRBD2 agrees at 8 bases. The CDR3 loop spans 15 amino acids. The trim removed 4 bases at V and 1 base at J, leaving 5 bases unmatched. The germline CDR1 and CDR2 sequences are SGHDT and YYEEEE. The DNA of the CDR3 is TGTGCCAGCAGCGCCGGGACTAGGGGCACAGATACGCAGTATTTT. Protein: CASSAGTRGTDTQYF.

The chain carries TRBV7-6 and TRBJ1-3; 9 positions agree with TRBD1. Germline CDR1 SGHVS, CDR2 FNYEAQ. The CDR3 totals 16 residues. Trimming removed 5 bases from V and 6 bases from J; junction bases left unmatched: 11. The CDR3 DNA is TGTGCCAGCAGCACCCGCTCGGGACAGGGAGTAAACACCATATATTTT. Encoded protein: CASSTRSGQGVNTIYF.